The present TCR beta chain was sequenced within a study of T cell responses to AZD1222 COVID-19 vaccine. Germline CDR1 reads LGHNA; CDR2 reads YNFKEQ. The V end lost 1 base, the J end lost 0 bases, and 22 bases lay between the germline ends. CDR3 length: 21 amino acids. Data came from immunoSEQ multiplex PCR; TCRdb stores just in-frame clones and leaves some out. The table lists 150,000 to 200,000 clones, more than 80% of them singletons, with approximately 4.2% in the top ten. The TCR was taken from an adult who received the MenACWY meningococcal vaccine as a control. Here the sequenced sample was peripheral blood, taken 28 days after the second dose of the MenACWY control vaccine. The rearrangement links TRBV4-2 to TRBJ2-6, with TRBD2 as a possible D gene (5 bases). CDR3 in DNA: TGTGCCAGCAGCCAAGCCCCCCGGGGAGCCTCCTTCAGCTCTGGGGCCAACGTCCTGACTTTC. It encodes CASSQAPRGASFSSGANVLTF.